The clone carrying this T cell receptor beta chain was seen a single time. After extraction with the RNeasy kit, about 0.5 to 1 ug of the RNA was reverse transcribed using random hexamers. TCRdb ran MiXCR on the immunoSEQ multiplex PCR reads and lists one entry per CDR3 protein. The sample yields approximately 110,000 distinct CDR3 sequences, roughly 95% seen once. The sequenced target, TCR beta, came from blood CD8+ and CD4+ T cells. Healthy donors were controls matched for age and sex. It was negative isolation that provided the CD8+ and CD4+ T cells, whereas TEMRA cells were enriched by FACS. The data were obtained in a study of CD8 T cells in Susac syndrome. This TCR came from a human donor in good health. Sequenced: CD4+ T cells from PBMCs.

The CDR3 region is CAWSTWVTGELFF. DNA for the CDR3: TGTGCCTGGAGTACCTGGGTCACCGGGGAGCTGTTTTTT. The chain employs TRBV30 and TRBJ2-2; D is unclear. There are 13 residues in the CDR3. V was clipped by 2 bases and J by 4 bases, with 8 bases between them. CDR1 and CDR2 (germline): GTSNPN, SVGIG (reference sequence).